The 10 T cell receptor beta chains reported below all come from one sample, sequenced in a study of blood T cell repertoires in COVID-19. The data were produced by immunoSEQ multiplex PCR, yet TCRdb's version contains in-frame clones alone and is incomplete. The sample shows under 300,000 clones, about 83% of them seen only once. Sequenced sample: peripheral blood. These TCRs come from a human donor in a cohort sampled during active COVID-19.

The gene calls are TRBV6-4 and TRBJ2-3; 10 nucleotides agree with TRBD2. CDR1 MRHNA and CDR2 SNTAGT come from the germline V gene. V was clipped by 6 bases and J by 5 bases; unmatched bases: 11. CDR3 size: 16 residues. The CDR3 bases are TGTGCCAGCAGAAATATGGCTAGCGGGAGTGGAGATACGCAGTATTTT. Translated: CASRNMASGSGDTQYF.

The chain employs TRBV5-1 and TRBJ2-1; D remains unclear. The CDR3 extends over 15 amino acids. V lost 0 bases and J lost 8, with 15 bases in between. CDR1 is SGHRS and CDR2 is YFSETQ in the germline V gene. CDR3 DNA: TGCGCCAGCAGCTTGGGGCTATTGGCGGTGGATGAGCAGTTCTTC. Translating gives CASSLGLLAVDEQFF. The variable domain in full, with the rest retrieved from reference TRBV5-1 and TRBJ2-1, is KAGVTQTPRYLIKTRGQQVTLSCSPISGHRSVSWYQQTPGQGLQFLFEYFSETQRNKGNFPGRFSGRQFSNSRSEMNVSTLELGDSALYLCASSLGLLAVDEQFFGPGTRLTVL.

DNA of the CDR3: TGCAGCGTTGCAGGGTCCACCGGTAATGAAAAACTGTTTTTT. The encoded protein is CSVAGSTGNEKLFF. The V gene is TRBV29-1, the J gene TRBJ1-4; a possible D gene is TRBD1 (5 bases). CDR3 length: 14 residues. CDR1 is SQVTM, CDR2 ANQGSEA, per germline. Between the trimmed V and J ends, which lost 4 bases and 4 bases, there was a span of 13 bases.

CDR3 loop: CASSITARQPQHF. CDR3 nucleotide sequence: TGTGCCAGTAGTATTACGGCGCGGCAGCCCCAGCATTTT. This chain connects TRBV19 to TRBJ1-5; no clear D gene. The CDR3 totals 13 residues. Per the germline V gene, CDR1 is LNHDA and CDR2 is SQIVND (reference sequence). Trimming took 3 bases from V and 7 from J, leaving 10 bases between them.

A single count supports this clone. The chain couples TRBV19 to TRBJ2-3; 14 bases map to TRBD2. Per the germline V gene, CDR1 is LNHDA and CDR2 is SQIVND (reference sequence). The CDR3 is made up of 20 amino acids. V trimming: 0 bases; J trimming: 6 bases; junction bases outside the gene matches: 14. CDR3 amino acids: CASSIDLAVGTSGSRDTQYF. Here the CDR3 DNA reads TGTGCCAGTAGTATAGATCTCGCAGTGGGGACTAGCGGGAGTCGGGATACGCAGTATTTT.

The chain has TRBV6-5 and TRBJ1-4, with D maybe TRBD1 (5 bases). This CDR3 has 16 amino acids. V dropped 0 bases and J dropped 8 bases, with 16 bases sitting between them. Germline CDR1 is MNHEY and CDR2 is SVGAGI. The DNA of the CDR3 is TGTGCCAGCAGTTACTCGCCCCAGGGCAGTGGGGAAAAACTGTTTTTT. The encoded protein is CASSYSPQGSGEKLFF.

The table lists this clone with a count of one. The V gene is TRBV25-1, the J gene TRBJ2-2; D unclear. Germline CDR1 MGHDK, CDR2 SYGVNS. This CDR3 has 14 residues. Between the trimmed V and J ends, which lost 2 bases and 1 base, there was a span of 5 bases. The CDR3: CASSEIGNTGELFF. In nucleotides, the CDR3 is TGTGCCAGCAGTGAAATCGGGAACACCGGGGAGCTGTTTTTT.

The chain recombines TRBV3-1 (or the pseudogene TRBV3-2) with TRBJ2-4; perhaps TRBD1 as D (6 bases). Trimming stripped 0 bases from V and 6 bases from J, with 18 bases between. The V gene's germline CDR1 is LGHDT and CDR2 YNNKEL (reference sequence). The CDR3 sequence is 17 residues long. This chain's CDR3 is CASSQDLVWTAGNIQYF. The CDR3 bases are TGTGCCAGCAGCCAAGATTTAGTATGGACAGCCGGAAACATTCAGTACTTC.

In its sample, this clone was seen a few times. The chain combines TRBV6-4 with TRBJ2-3; 11 bases fit TRBD2. There are 14 residues in the CDR3. Germline loops: CDR1 MRHNA, CDR2 SNTAGT. J was trimmed by 4 bases and V by 4 bases; bases with no gene match: 1. The CDR3 protein is CASSALAGADTQYF. For the CDR3, the DNA is TGTGCCAGCAGTGCACTAGCGGGAGCAGATACGCAGTATTTT.

The chain links TRBV5-1 to TRBJ2-1; TRBD1 matches at 7 bases. Germline assignment: CDR1 SGHRS and CDR2 YFSETQ. The CDR3 consists of 14 residues. Trimming cost V 4 bases and J 6 bases; bases outside gene matches: 7. The CDR3 DNA sequence: TGCGCCAGCAGCCTAACGACAGGGCGCAATGAGCAGTTCTTC. This gives the protein CASSLTTGRNEQFF.